A selection of T cell receptor beta chains follows, all from one sample in a study of blood T cells in healthy people across ages. TCRdb re-analysed the 5' RACE reads in MiXCR, keeping a single row per CDR3 protein. The sample includes hundreds of thousands of distinct CDR3 sequences, less than 45% of them seen just once. Sequencing was carried out using blood. The source of these receptors is a man older than 75 in good health. CDR3s include the opening cysteine and the closing phenylalanine or tryptophan. D genes are given only for firm matches. For some rows the clone size is stated as once, few or many, or as a class when expanded; others skip it.

cdr3_nt	cdr3_aa	v_call	cdr3_length	d_call	j_call	clone_size
TGCAGTGCCAGCTCGGTCACAGGGATCTACGAGCAGTACTTC	CSASSVTGIYEQYF	TRBV20-1	14	-	TRBJ2-7	-
TGCAGTGCTAGACAACCGGGGACAGGGAGCACAGATACGCAGTATTTT	CSARQPGTGSTDTQYF	TRBV20-1	16	TRBD1	TRBJ2-3	few
TGCGCCAGCAGCTTGGCTCCGACGGACGAAAAACTGTTTTTT	CASSLAPTDEKLFF	TRBV5-1	14	-	TRBJ1-4	-
TGTGCCAGCAGTTCCCCCGGGACAGGGGCAGACGAGCAGTACTTC	CASSSPGTGADEQYF	TRBV28	15	TRBD1	TRBJ2-7	few
TGCGCCAGCAGCCAAGAGGGGCTGGGCACAGATACGCAGTATTTT	CASSQEGLGTDTQYF	TRBV4-3	15	-	TRBJ2-3	-
TGTGCCAGCAGCCTGAGCGGGACAGGGCGATCTGGTGGGGCCAACGTCCTGACTTTC	CASSLSGTGRSGGANVLTF	TRBV9	19	TRBD1	TRBJ2-6	-
TGCGCCAGCAGTTCAAACGGCCGCGAGGTGTACTTC	CASSSNGREVYF	TRBV10-1	12	-	TRBJ2-5	once
TGTGCCAGCGGCCCTAGGTGGGGAGATGGCTACACCTTC	CASGPRWGDGYTF	TRBV7-2	13	-	TRBJ1-2	-
TGTGCCAGCAGTTACTCGACTTGGGTAGGAGGGGGCCGTGGCTACACCTTC	CASSYSTWVGGGRGYTF	TRBV6-2/TRBV6-3	17	TRBD1	TRBJ1-2	-
TGTGCCAGCAGCTTATCCAGGAATAATGGCTACACCTTC	CASSLSRNNGYTF	TRBV7-2	13	-	TRBJ1-2	few
TGTGCCAGCAGCCGTAACAGGGGGCACTCTAATGGCTACACCTTC	CASSRNRGHSNGYTF	TRBV14	15	TRBD1	TRBJ1-2	-
TGCGCCAGCAGCCAACAGACTAGCGGGAGGCCCAATGAGCAGTACTTC	CASSQQTSGRPNEQYF	TRBV4-3	16	TRBD2	TRBJ2-7	-
TGCAGTGCCTCAACTAGCGGGAGGGCCCACGAGCAGTACTTC	CSASTSGRAHEQYF	TRBV20-1	14	TRBD2	TRBJ2-7	once
TGTGCCAGCAGCCCACTGCGGGAAGAGACCCAGTTCTTC	CASSPLREETQFF	TRBV11-2	13	-	TRBJ2-1	-
TGTGCCAGCAAGATGGCGGGTCTAGTGGATGAGCAGTTCTTC	CASKMAGLVDEQFF	TRBV2	14	-	TRBJ2-1	-
TGTGCCAGCAGCTTAGGGGTGAGGGGGTCAGCTAACAATAATTCACCCCTCCACTTT	CASSLGVRGSANNNSPLHF	TRBV7-2	19	-	TRBJ1-6	few
TGTGCCAGGAACGTGGAGAAAGAGACCCAGTACTTC	CARNVEKETQYF	TRBV2	12	-	TRBJ2-5	-
TGTGCCAGCAGCTTAGATCCGGGAGTCTACGAGCAGTACTTC	CASSLDPGVYEQYF	TRBV7-2	14	-	TRBJ2-7	many
TGTGCCAGCAGCAACCGACAGGCATCCTACGAGCGGTACTTC	CASSNRQASYERYF	TRBV7-2	14	-	TRBJ2-5	once
TGCAGTGCTAGAGATTGGCTAAAAGAGACCCAGTACTTC	CSARDWLKETQYF	TRBV20-1	13	-	TRBJ2-5	-
TGTGCCAGCAGCGTTCGATCACTAGCGGGGGGACATGGAGAGACCCAGTACTTC	CASSVRSLAGGHGETQYF	TRBV7-2	18	TRBD2	TRBJ2-5	-
TGCAGTGCTAGAGGCATTGGACTAGCGGCATCTCAAGAGACCCAGTACTTC	CSARGIGLAASQETQYF	TRBV20-1	17	TRBD2	TRBJ2-5	-
TGTGCCAGCTCACCGGACACCGGCAATCAGCCCCAGCATTTT	CASSPDTGNQPQHF	TRBV18	14	-	TRBJ1-5	few
TGTGCCACCAGCAGAGTTTCTGACAGGGCCTACGAGCAGTACTTC	CATSRVSDRAYEQYF	TRBV15	15	TRBD1	TRBJ2-7	many
TGTGCCAGCAGCTTAACCCTCGGGACAGATGGCTACACCTTC	CASSLTLGTDGYTF	TRBV7-9	14	TRBD1	TRBJ1-2	-
TGTGCCAGCAGTTACGGCGGGAGATGGAACGTTCAGTACTTC	CASSYGGRWNVQYF	TRBV6-2/TRBV6-3	14	TRBD2	TRBJ2-7	-
TGCAGTGCTAGAGACCACGGACAGGTTTCTAGCTCCTATAATTCACCCCTCCACTTT	CSARDHGQVSSSYNSPLHF	TRBV20-1	19	TRBD1	TRBJ1-6	-
TGTGCCAGCAGCCTAGTCGGGGGCAGGGAGACCAAAAACATTCAGTACTTC	CASSLVGGRETKNIQYF	TRBV7-9	17	-	TRBJ2-4	-
TGTGCCAGCAGTTACTCGCGTAGTAGCGGGAGTTATCGCAATGAGCAGTTCTTC	CASSYSRSSGSYRNEQFF	TRBV6-5	18	TRBD2	TRBJ2-1	-
TGTGCCAGCAGCCAAGATCAACCAGATCAGCCCCAGCATTTT	CASSQDQPDQPQHF	TRBV4-2	14	-	TRBJ1-5	-
TGTGCCAGCAGTACGACAAGGAACACTGAAGCTTTCTTT	CASSTTRNTEAFF	TRBV9	13	-	TRBJ1-1	few
TGTGCCAGCAGCGTAGCGACAGGGATTTATGGCTACACCTTC	CASSVATGIYGYTF	TRBV9	14	TRBD1	TRBJ1-2	-
TGTGCCAGCAGCTTAGCCAAAGGGACATTTCGGGACAATGGTGAGCAGTTCTTC	CASSLAKGTFRDNGEQFF	TRBV7-9	18	-	TRBJ2-1	-
TGTGCCATCAGTGAGGGACTAGCGGGCAGCACAGATACGCAGTATTTT	CAISEGLAGSTDTQYF	TRBV10-3	16	TRBD2	TRBJ2-3	once
TGCAGTGCTAGTATCACAGATGCGCAGTATTTT	CSASITDAQYF	TRBV20-1	11	-	TRBJ2-3	few
TGTGCCACCAGTGCCGCCGGGACAGCAAGCTCCTACAATGAGCAGTTCTTC	CATSAAGTASSYNEQFF	TRBV24-1	17	TRBD1	TRBJ2-1	few
TGTGCCAGCAGTAAACGACCAGGGGCCCCCTCCTACGAGCAGTACTTC	CASSKRPGAPSYEQYF	TRBV27	16	-	TRBJ2-7	-
TGTGCCACCAGCAGGTACCGGGACAGGGGAACAGATACGCAGTATTTT	CATSRYRDRGTDTQYF	TRBV15	16	TRBD1	TRBJ2-3	few
TGTGCCAGCAGCCGGACAGCCTCTCCCTACAATGAGCAGTTCTTC	CASSRTASPYNEQFF	TRBV7-6	15	-	TRBJ2-1	few
TGTGCCAGCAGCTCGTCACTGGGACAGGGCTCCTACAATGAGCAGTACTTT	CASSSSLGQGSYNEQYF	TRBV7-2	17	TRBD1	TRBJ2-1	-
TGTGCCAGCAGCTCCCAATATAGCTCCTACGAGCAGTACTTC	CASSSQYSSYEQYF	TRBV7-6	14	-	TRBJ2-7	many
TGTGCCAGCACTCCCCAAAAAGCGGGGACGAACACCGGGGAGCTGTTTTTT	CASTPQKAGTNTGELFF	TRBV27	17	TRBD2	TRBJ2-2	few
TGTGCCAGCGCGATTCGGGGGGGCCGGGGAGATACGCAGTATTTT	CASAIRGGRGDTQYF	TRBV12-3/TRBV12-4	15	TRBD2	TRBJ2-3	-
TGCGCCAGCAGCTCGGCGGTTGCTGAAAAACTGTTTTTT	CASSSAVAEKLFF	TRBV4-3	13	-	TRBJ1-4	-
TGCAGTGCTAGTCTATCAGGGAGTGGTGATGGCTATGGCTACACCTTC	CSASLSGSGDGYGYTF	TRBV20-1	16	-	TRBJ1-2	few
TGTGCCAGCAGTTTAAGCAGGGGCAATCAAGAGACCCAGTTCTTC	CASSLSRGNQETQFF	TRBV28	15	-	TRBJ2-1	-
TGTGCCACTAACGGCCCTGGGGGAGGGGGTGCCAAAAACATTCAGTACTTC	CATNGPGGGGAKNIQYF	TRBV7-2	17	-	TRBJ2-4	-
TGTGCCAGCACGCGAGCGGGGGCCCCTCGAGAGACCCAGTACTTC	CASTRAGAPRETQYF	TRBV3-1	15	TRBD2	TRBJ2-5	once
TGTGCCAGTACCCTCAGGGGGCGGACTAATGAAAAACTGTTTTTT	CASTLRGRTNEKLFF	TRBV19	15	TRBD1	TRBJ1-4	-
TGTGCCAGCAGATACACAGATACGCAGTATTTT	CASRYTDTQYF	TRBV6-2/TRBV6-3	11	-	TRBJ2-3	few
TGTGCCAGCAGCTTAGAGCCCACCTACGAGCAGTACTTC	CASSLEPTYEQYF	TRBV7-2	13	-	TRBJ2-7	many
TGTGCCAGCAGAGCCAGACAACGGAGCTCCTACAATGAGCAGTACTTC	CASRARQRSSYNEQYF	TRBV6-5	16	-	TRBJ2-7	once
TGTGCCAGCAGCTTGTTCGGGCAACCGGCTTACACCGGGGAGCTGTTTTTT	CASSLFGQPAYTGELFF	TRBV5-6	17	-	TRBJ2-2	-
TGTGCCAGCAGTCGAGGGACTAGCGGAGCGACTAGCACAGATACGCAGTATTTT	CASSRGTSGATSTDTQYF	TRBV7-2	18	TRBD2	TRBJ2-3	few
TGCGCCAGCAGCCAAGATTGGCCCGGCGGTAGCGGGAGTGCCCAATACAATGAGCAGTTCTTC	CASSQDWPGGSGSAQYNEQFF	TRBV4-3	21	TRBD2	TRBJ2-1	-
TGTGCCGGCAGCGAAAAGGGGAGGATGGAGACCCAGTACTTC	CAGSEKGRMETQYF	TRBV3-1	14	-	TRBJ2-5	-
TGCGCCAGCAGCCAAGAGATGGCCTGCCCAGGGGGCAGGTCCTACGAGCAGTACTTC	CASSQEMACPGGRSYEQYF	TRBV4-1	19	TRBD1	TRBJ2-7	-
TGTGCCAGCAGCCAAGAAGGTCTAGTTGCCGGAGATACGCAGTATTTT	CASSQEGLVAGDTQYF	TRBV3-1	16	-	TRBJ2-3	-
TGCGCCAGCAGCCAAGATCTTAACAATCAGCCCCAGCATTTT	CASSQDLNNQPQHF	TRBV4-3	14	-	TRBJ1-5	few
TGCAGTTCTAGCCCGGGAATCGCCGAGACCCAGTACTTC	CSSSPGIAETQYF	TRBV20-1	13	-	TRBJ2-5	-